A selection of T cell receptor beta chains follows, all from one sample in a study of spatial heterogeneity in lung cancer. TCRdb fed the 5' RACE reads into MiXCR, producing one record per CDR3 protein. This table holds about 52,000 distinct CDR3 sequences, under 8% found once. Sequences were derived from PBMCs, sampled at follow-up. The receptors were gathered from a female donor with early-stage non-small cell lung cancer. Each CDR3 is given with its conserved first and last residue. A D gene is named only where the DNA matches it firmly. Rows may omit the clone size; those that give it use once, few, many or a size class.

J	D	V	length	size	DNA	CDR3
TRBJ2-7	TRBD2	TRBV6-2/TRBV6-3	15	.	TGTGCCAGCAGACCCCATAGCGGGGGCCTCTACGAGCAGTACTTC	CASRPHSGGLYEQYF
TRBJ2-7	.	TRBV6-2/TRBV6-3	13	few	TGTGCCAGCAGTTTAACCAGGGAGTACGAGCAGTACTTC	CASSLTREYEQYF
TRBJ1-5	.	TRBV7-2	16	.	TGTGCCAGCAGCTTAGGCAGGGTGGGGAGCAATCAGCCCCAGCATTTT	CASSLGRVGSNQPQHF
TRBJ1-1	.	TRBV12-3/TRBV12-4	14	many	TGTGCCAGCAGGAATACAGGGAGGAAGGCTGAAGCTTTCTTT	CASRNTGRKAEAFF
TRBJ1-4	.	TRBV5-1	14	many	TGCGCCAGCAGCCCCCGGGCCGGGAATGAAAAACTGTTTTTT	CASSPRAGNEKLFF
TRBJ2-1	TRBD1	TRBV20-1	14	few	TGCAGTGCCAGACCGGGACAGGGGGGCAATGAGCAGTTCTTC	CSARPGQGGNEQFF
TRBJ2-1	.	TRBV3-1	15	many	TGTGCCAGCAGCCCCGCAGGGGCAGGTCGGAATGAGCAGTTCTTC	CASSPAGAGRNEQFF
TRBJ2-7	.	TRBV18	13	few	TGTGCCAGCTCACCGGACAGTTCCTACGAGCAGTACTTC	CASSPDSSYEQYF
TRBJ2-6	.	TRBV20-1	18	many	TGCAGTGCTAGAGATTTGGAAAAGCCCGCCTCTGGGGCCAACGTCCTGACTTTC	CSARDLEKPASGANVLTF
TRBJ2-5	.	TRBV6-1	13	many	TGTGCCAGCACCCGACAGACTCAAGAGACCCAGTACTTC	CASTRQTQETQYF
TRBJ2-2	.	TRBV20-1	15	many	TGCAGTGCTAGGTCTTTGCAACTGAACACCGGGGAGCTGTTTTTT	CSARSLQLNTGELFF
TRBJ2-2	TRBD2	TRBV29-1	14	many	TGCAGCGTTGAATCAACTAGCGGCCACGGGGAGCTGTTTTTT	CSVESTSGHGELFF
TRBJ2-7	.	TRBV9	13	few	TGTGCCAGCAGCGTAGCAGGATTCGGCGAGCAGTACTTC	CASSVAGFGEQYF
TRBJ1-2	.	TRBV28	14	many	TGTGCCAGCATCCCACCGGGGGTAAACTATGGCTACACCTTC	CASIPPGVNYGYTF
TRBJ1-1	.	TRBV5-1	14	.	TGCGCCAGCAGCTTGGGATACACAGGTACTGAAGCTTTCTTT	CASSLGYTGTEAFF
TRBJ2-7	.	TRBV28	14	medium-sized	TGTGCCAGCAGTTCCCCCAAGGGGGCCTACGAGCAGTACTTC	CASSSPKGAYEQYF
TRBJ2-2	.	TRBV24-1	13	many	TGTGCCACCAGTGAAGGGAACACCGGGGAGCTGTTTTTT	CATSEGNTGELFF
TRBJ2-2	.	TRBV5-1	15	.	TGCGCCAGCAGCTTGGACAGGGCGAACACCGGGGAGCTGTTTTTT	CASSLDRANTGELFF
TRBJ2-1	TRBD2	TRBV6-1	16	.	TGTGCCAGCAGTGAATTTTCGGGGGGGTCCTACAATGAGCAGTTCTTC	CASSEFSGGSYNEQFF
TRBJ2-1	.	TRBV6-1	14	many	TGTGCCAGTTCCGGACCCAGCTCCTACAATGAGCAGTTCTTC	CASSGPSSYNEQFF
TRBJ2-1	.	TRBV5-1	15	few	TGCGCCAGCAGCGCACAGGGCGAGTCCTACAATGAGCAGTTCTTC	CASSAQGESYNEQFF
TRBJ1-2	.	TRBV7-9	14	.	TGTGCCAGCAGCTTAGACACGGGCTACTATGGCTACACCTTC	CASSLDTGYYGYTF
TRBJ2-4	.	TRBV20-1	16	.	TGCAGTGCTAGAGATCCGGGGGCTCTAGCCAAAAACATTCAGTACTTC	CSARDPGALAKNIQYF
TRBJ2-3	TRBD2	TRBV5-1	20	few	TGCGCCAGCAGCTGGGGCCCGGGACTAGCGGGAGATACTAGCACAGATACGCAGTATTTT	CASSWGPGLAGDTSTDTQYF
TRBJ1-3	TRBD1	TRBV10-3	14	few	TGTGCCATCCTAGGACAGGCCTCTGGAAACACCATATATTTT	CAILGQASGNTIYF
TRBJ2-5	TRBD1	TRBV23-1	15	.	TGCGCCAGCAGTACATATCGGACAGGGAGGGAGACCCAGTACTTC	CASSTYRTGRETQYF
TRBJ2-7	.	TRBV7-9	15	few	TGTGCCAGCAGCTTAGTTTTCGTACAGGGAGGCGAGCAGTACTTC	CASSLVFVQGGEQYF
TRBJ1-2	TRBD1	TRBV7-2	15	.	TGTGCCAGCAGCCCGCGCACTACAGGGGGCGGTGGCTACACCTTC	CASSPRTTGGGGYTF
TRBJ1-2	.	TRBV20-1	13	.	TGCAGTGCTAGGAGGGGGATAGACTATGGCTACACCTTC	CSARRGIDYGYTF
TRBJ2-4	TRBD2	TRBV18	15	.	TGTGCCAGCTCAAGGACTAGTTTAGCCAAAAACATTCAGTACTTC	CASSRTSLAKNIQYF
TRBJ2-6	.	TRBV6-2/TRBV6-3	20	few	TGTGCCAGCAGACCCAAAGCGGGGACAGACTTCCATCTGGGGGCCAACGTCCTGACTTTC	CASRPKAGTDFHLGANVLTF
TRBJ2-1	.	TRBV20-1	12	.	TGCAGTGCTAGCCCCTTGACAAATGAGCAGTTCTTC	CSASPLTNEQFF
TRBJ2-5	.	TRBV18	15	.	TGTGCCAGCTCACCCTCCGACAGACACCAAGAGACCCAGTACTTC	CASSPSDRHQETQYF
TRBJ2-3	.	TRBV6-5	12	few	TGTGCCAGCAGTTACGGAAAAGATACGCAGTATTTT	CASSYGKDTQYF
TRBJ2-7	.	TRBV27	14	few	TGTGCCAGCAGTCCCGGGACCAGTTCCTACGAGCAGTACTTC	CASSPGTSSYEQYF
TRBJ2-5	.	TRBV6-5	15	many	TGTGCCAGCAGTCCCTACAGGGAGACTAAAAAGACCCAGTACTTC	CASSPYRETKKTQYF
TRBJ2-7	TRBD1	TRBV12-3/TRBV12-4	15	.	TGTGCCAGCAGTTTAGGGGGACAGGGAACCTACGAGCAGTACTTC	CASSLGGQGTYEQYF
TRBJ2-3	.	TRBV2	14	many	TGTGCCAGCAGCGATAAGACCAGCACAGATACGCAGTATTTT	CASSDKTSTDTQYF
TRBJ2-3	.	TRBV6-1	16	.	TGTGCCAGCTCATTACAGGGAAGGGGGGGCAAAGATACGCAGTATTTT	CASSLQGRGGKDTQYF